One sample yielded the 9 T cell receptor beta chains listed below, sequenced in a study of Graves' ophthalmopathy and Graves' hyperthyroidism. Amplification from RNA transcripts yielded the TCR beta CDR3 regions. Amplification began with first-round RT-PCR using HTBI primers, then second-round multiplex PCR was performed. TCRdb redid the calling of the multiplex PCR reads with MiXCR, one entry per CDR3 protein. The sample has 200,000 to 300,000 distinct CDR3 sequences; around 50% are singletons. The sequenced material came from peripheral blood. All receptors derive from an adult man with Graves' ophthalmopathy.

The chain links TRBV20-1 to TRBJ2-5; 7 bases map to TRBD1. Germline-derived CDR1 and CDR2 are DFQATT and SNEGSKA (reference sequence). This CDR3 is built from 15 residues. After removal of 3 bases from V and 5 bases from J, the junction contained 12 bases not matched to a gene. In DNA form, the CDR3 reads TGCAGTGCTAGCCCCTACAGGGGAGTGCGGGAGACCCAGTACTTC. It yields the protein CSASPYRGVRETQYF.

The V gene is TRBV9, the J gene TRBJ1-3; 8 bases agree with TRBD1. Germline CDR1 reads SGDLS; CDR2 reads YYNGEE. The CDR3 is 19 amino acids. V trimming: 0 bases; J trimming: 0 bases; junction bases outside the gene matches: 11. The CDR3 loop reads CASSVGDRLGANSGNTIYF. CDR3 nucleotide sequence: TGTGCCAGCAGCGTAGGGGACAGGTTAGGCGCTAACTCTGGAAACACCATATATTTT.

The sample holds one count of this clonotype. The genes are TRBV7-8 and TRBJ1-2; possibly TRBD1 for D (6 bases). Deletions cut 0 bases from V and 2 bases from J, with 10 bases between. There are 15 residues in the CDR3. CDR1 and CDR2 from the germline V gene are SGHVS and FQNEAQ. Here the CDR3 DNA reads TGTGCCAGCAGCTTAGCGGTAGGGGGAAACTATGGCTACACCTTC. Translated: CASSLAVGGNYGYTF.

V and J are TRBV2 and TRBJ1-1; tentative D call: TRBD1 (6 bases). The CDR3 spans 13 residues. Trimming shortened V by 6 bases and J by 2 bases, and 10 bases separated the two germline ends. Germline V gene lookup returns CDR1 SNHLY and CDR2 FYNNEI. The CDR3, as DNA: TGTGCCAGCAGGAGGGACACTAACACTGAAGCTTTCTTT. Its protein product is CASRRDTNTEAFF.

The genes are TRBV7-9 and TRBJ1-2; unclear D gene. In germline, CDR1 is SEHNR, CDR2 FQNEAQ (reference sequence). This CDR3 has 11 residues. The ends were cut back, 3 bases at V and 7 bases at J, with 6 bases in the middle. The CDR3 nucleotides read TGTGCCAGCAGCTTGGGTACTGGCTACACCTTC. Translation: CASSLGTGYTF. Full variable domain (missing parts from reference TRBV7-9 and TRBJ1-2): DTGVSQNPRHKITKRGQNVTFRCDPISEHNRLYWYRQTLGQGPEFLTYFQNEAQLEKSRLLSDRFSAERPKGSFSTLEIQRTEQGDSAMYLCASSLGTGYTFGSGTRLTVV.

Only a few counts were recorded for this clonotype. The chain is built from TRBV20-1 and TRBJ1-1, with D unresolved. Germline V gene lookup returns CDR1 DFQATT and CDR2 SNEGSKA (reference sequence). The CDR3 extends over 13 amino acids. V was shortened by 3 bases and J by 0 bases, with 8 bases between the two germline ends. CDR3 in amino acids: CSASAALNTEAFF. The CDR3 bases are TGCAGTGCTAGCGCAGCCTTGAACACTGAAGCTTTCTTT.

This chain joins TRBV2 and TRBJ2-6; TRBD2 agrees at 9 bases. Germline V gives CDR1 SNHLY, CDR2 FYNNEI. The CDR3 length is 15 residues. With V trimmed by 8 bases and J by 4 bases, 6 bases remained unmatched. The CDR3 region has the DNA TGTGCCAGCTCTAGCGGGGCGGCCGGGGCCAACGTCCTGACTTTC. Translating gives CASSSGAAGANVLTF.

The V and J genes are TRBV19 and TRBJ1-2; 11 nucleotides align to TRBD1. This CDR3 region has 16 residues. Trimming took 0 bases from V and 4 from J; bases not matched to a gene: 4. Germline V gives CDR1 LNHDA, CDR2 SQIVND (reference sequence). CDR3 DNA: TGTGCCAGTAGTATAGACCGGACAGGGGGCATCTATGGCTACACCTTC. The encoded protein is CASSIDRTGGIYGYTF.

This rearrangement joins TRBV25-1 to TRBJ1-4; 7 positions match TRBD1. V trimming: 6 bases; J trimming: 6 bases; junction bases outside the gene matches: 13. Germline V gene lookup returns CDR1 MGHDK and CDR2 SYGVNS. The CDR3 has 16 residues. In nucleotides, the CDR3 is TGTGCCAGCAGCCAAACGACAGGGAATGAGGATGAAAAACTGTTTTTT. It specifies CASSQTTGNEDEKLFF.